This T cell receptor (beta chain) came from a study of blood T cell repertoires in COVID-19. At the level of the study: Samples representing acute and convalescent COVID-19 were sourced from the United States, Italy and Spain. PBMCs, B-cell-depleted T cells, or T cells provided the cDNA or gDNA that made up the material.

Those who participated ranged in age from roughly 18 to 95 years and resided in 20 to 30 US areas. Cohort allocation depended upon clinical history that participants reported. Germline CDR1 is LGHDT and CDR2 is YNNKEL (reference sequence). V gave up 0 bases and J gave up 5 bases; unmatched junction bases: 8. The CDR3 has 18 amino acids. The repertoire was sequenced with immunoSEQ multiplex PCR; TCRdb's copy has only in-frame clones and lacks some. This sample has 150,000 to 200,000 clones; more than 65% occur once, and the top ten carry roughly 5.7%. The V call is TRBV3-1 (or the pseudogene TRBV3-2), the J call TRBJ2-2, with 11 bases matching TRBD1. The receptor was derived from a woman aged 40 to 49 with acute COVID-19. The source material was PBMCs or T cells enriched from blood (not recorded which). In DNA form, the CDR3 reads TGTGCCAGCAGCCAAGATCTGGACAGGGGGCGTTATACCGGGGAGCTGTTTTTT. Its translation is CASSQDLDRGRYTGELFF.